This T cell receptor (beta chain) was observed in a study of T cells in tuberculosis. Study details: T cells were selected with CD1B tetramers loaded with glucose monomycolate.

The CDR3 runs 15 residues. Looked up from germline, CDR1 is SGHAT and CDR2 is FQNNGV. V dropped 6 bases and J dropped 5 bases, with 16 bases sitting between them. About this clone itself: The target antigen is unknown.

General study points: Shorter CDR3-alpha in active tuberculosis partly drove smaller distances. Smaller distances to GMM-specific TCRs suggested their expansion in active tuberculosis.

The assay was immunoSEQ multiplex PCR, and TCRdb's table has in-frame clones only and misses some. The data hold about 30,000 clones, with around 94% observed a single time. V and J are TRBV11-2 and TRBJ2-2; possibly TRBD1 for D (6 bases). The receptor's source is a donor aged 10-29 years with latent tuberculosis or without tuberculosis infection. Material: PBMCs. CDR3: CASSSLAGETGELFF. The CDR3 bases are TGTGCCAGCAGTTCCTTAGCAGGGGAGACCGGGGAGCTGTTTTTT.